The source of this TCR beta chain is a study of a mutant IDH1 vaccine in newly diagnosed glioma. The study, taken as a whole, reports: Across multiple MHC alleles, 93.3% of patients had vaccine-induced responses.

This sample's time point: week 11, during vaccination. Every vaccination contained 300 ug of the mutant IDH1 20-mer peptide and was paired with topical imiquimod. CDR1 is SQVTM and CDR2 is ANQGSEA in the germline V gene. The CDR3 spans 13 residues. With 6 bases removed from V and 0 bases from J, the gap between germline ends came to 9 bases. As regards this clone: The antigen is not known.

The data were produced by immunoSEQ multiplex PCR, yet TCRdb's version contains in-frame clones alone and is incomplete. The sample carries roughly 48,000 clones, 90% to 95% recorded once. The specimen was PBMCs, collected from a glioma patient whose treatment included an IDH1 peptide vaccine. This TCR came from a man between 50 and 59 years old with glioma. The chain employs TRBV29-1 and TRBJ1-5; D gene unclear. The CDR3 coding sequence is TGCAGCGTGCGGCCGGGTAGCAATCAGCCCCAGCATTTT. This encodes CSVRPGSNQPQHF. Supplemented by reference TRBV29-1 and TRBJ1-5, the full variable domain reads SAVISQKPSRDICQRGTSLTIQCQVDSQVTMMFWYRQQPGQSLTLIATANQGSEATYESGFVIDKFPISRPNLTFSTLTVSNMSPEDSSIYLCSVRPGSNQPQHFGDGTRLSIL.